This paragraph reports one TCR beta chain. The antigen is not known. The source of the sample is a study of CD8 T cell repertoires and HIV-1 epitope variants. The data were produced by immunoSEQ multiplex PCR, yet TCRdb's version contains in-frame clones alone and is incomplete. The repertoire holds about 4,100 clones, with more than 60% as singletons. The V end was cut by 6 bases, the J end by 1 base, with 9 bases between. The CDR3 contains 14 residues. Germline V gene lookup returns CDR1 MNHEY and CDR2 SMNVEV (reference sequence). This receptor was taken from a male donor with HIV. The gene calls are TRBV27 and TRBJ2-2; D remains ambiguous. What was sequenced was cultured CD8+ T cells derived from PBMCs. This CDR3 reads CASSPTQNTGELFF. The DNA of the CDR3 is TGTGCCAGCAGCCCGACTCAGAACACCGGGGAGCTGTTTTTT.